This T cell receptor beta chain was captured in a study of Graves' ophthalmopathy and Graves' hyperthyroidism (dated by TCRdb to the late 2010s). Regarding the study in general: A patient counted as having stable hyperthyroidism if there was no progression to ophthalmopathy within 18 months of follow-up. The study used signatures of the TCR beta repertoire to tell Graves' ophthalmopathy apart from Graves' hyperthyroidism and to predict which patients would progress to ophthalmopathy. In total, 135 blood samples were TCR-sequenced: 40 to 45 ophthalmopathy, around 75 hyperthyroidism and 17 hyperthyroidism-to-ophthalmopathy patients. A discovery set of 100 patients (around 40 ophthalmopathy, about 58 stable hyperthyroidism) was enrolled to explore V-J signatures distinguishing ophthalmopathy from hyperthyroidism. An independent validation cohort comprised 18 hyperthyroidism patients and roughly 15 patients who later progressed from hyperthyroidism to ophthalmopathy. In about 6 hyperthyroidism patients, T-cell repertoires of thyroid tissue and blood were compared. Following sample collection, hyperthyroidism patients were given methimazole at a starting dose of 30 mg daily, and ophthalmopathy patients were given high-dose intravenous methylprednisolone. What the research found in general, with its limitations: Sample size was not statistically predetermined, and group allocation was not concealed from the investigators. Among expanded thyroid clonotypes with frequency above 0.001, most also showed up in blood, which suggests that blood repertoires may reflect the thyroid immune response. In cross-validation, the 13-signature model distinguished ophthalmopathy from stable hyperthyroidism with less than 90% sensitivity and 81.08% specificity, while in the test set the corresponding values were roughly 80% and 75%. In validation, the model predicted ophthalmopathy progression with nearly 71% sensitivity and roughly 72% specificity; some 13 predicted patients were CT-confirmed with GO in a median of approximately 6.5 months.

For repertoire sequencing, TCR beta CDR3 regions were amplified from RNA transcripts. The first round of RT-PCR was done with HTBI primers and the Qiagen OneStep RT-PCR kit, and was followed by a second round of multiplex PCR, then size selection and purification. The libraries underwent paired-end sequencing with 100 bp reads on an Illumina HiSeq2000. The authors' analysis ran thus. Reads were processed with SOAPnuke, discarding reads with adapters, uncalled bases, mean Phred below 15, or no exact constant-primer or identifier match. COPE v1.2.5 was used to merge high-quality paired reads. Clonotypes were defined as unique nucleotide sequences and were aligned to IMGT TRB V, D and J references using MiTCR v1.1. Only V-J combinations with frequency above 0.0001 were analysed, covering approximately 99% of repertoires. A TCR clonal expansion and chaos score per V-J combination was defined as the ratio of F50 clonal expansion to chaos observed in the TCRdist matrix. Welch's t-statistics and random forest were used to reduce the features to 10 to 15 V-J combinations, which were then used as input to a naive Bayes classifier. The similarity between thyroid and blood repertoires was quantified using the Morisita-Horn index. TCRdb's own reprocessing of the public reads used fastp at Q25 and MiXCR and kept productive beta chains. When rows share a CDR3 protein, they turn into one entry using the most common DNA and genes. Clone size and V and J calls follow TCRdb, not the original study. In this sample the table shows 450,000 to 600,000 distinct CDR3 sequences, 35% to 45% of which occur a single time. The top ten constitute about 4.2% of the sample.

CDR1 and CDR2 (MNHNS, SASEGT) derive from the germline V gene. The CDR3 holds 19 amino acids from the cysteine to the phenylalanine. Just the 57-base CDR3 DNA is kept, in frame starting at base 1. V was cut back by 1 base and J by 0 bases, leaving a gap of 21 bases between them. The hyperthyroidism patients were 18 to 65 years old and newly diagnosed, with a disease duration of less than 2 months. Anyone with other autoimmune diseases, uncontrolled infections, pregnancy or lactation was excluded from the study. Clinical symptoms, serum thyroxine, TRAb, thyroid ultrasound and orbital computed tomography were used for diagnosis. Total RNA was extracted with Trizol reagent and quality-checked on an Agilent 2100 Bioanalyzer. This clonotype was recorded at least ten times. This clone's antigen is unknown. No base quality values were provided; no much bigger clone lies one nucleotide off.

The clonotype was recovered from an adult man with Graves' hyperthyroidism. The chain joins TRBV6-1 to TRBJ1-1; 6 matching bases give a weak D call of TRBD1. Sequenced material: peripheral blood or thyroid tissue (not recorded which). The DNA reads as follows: TGTGCCAGCAGTGAAGTTTCAGGGGTCATATGGACCATGAACACTGAAGCTTTCTTT. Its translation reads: CASSEVSGVIWTMNTEAFF.